This TCR beta chain is from a study of tumor-infiltrating lymphocytes in glioblastoma multiforme. General study results and limits: The T cells in this sample were not sorted into functional subsets. Detected clone frequencies may not reflect cell counts, being RNA-based.

Multiple V-beta primers and a C-beta primer amplified TCRB from RNA. These TCRB libraries lack any described unique molecular identifiers. TCRdb reprocessed the multiplex PCR reads with MiXCR, giving one entry per CDR3 protein. The sample records more than 9,000 distinct CDR3 sequences, 67% being singletons. By frequency in the sample, this clonotype is medium-sized. Antigen unknown. Germline CDR1 DFQATT, CDR2 SNEGSKA (reference sequence). This CDR3 is built from 16 residues. After removal of 0 bases from V and 11 bases from J, the junction contained 11 bases not matched to a gene. The chain uses TRBV20-1 and TRBJ2-1, with 12 positions matching TRBD2. The source is a male donor with glioblastoma. Sequenced: brain tumor tissue. CDR3 protein: CSARDPLAGGSMKQFF. The CDR3 bases are TGCAGTGCTAGAGATCCTCTAGCGGGAGGGTCAATGAAGCAGTTCTTC.